Reported below is one T cell receptor beta chain. Its target is not known. The CDR3 extends over 15 amino acids. Between the trimmed V and J ends, which lost 1 base and 1 base, there was a span of 10 bases. Looked up from germline, CDR1 is MNHNS and CDR2 is SASEGT. The source of the sample is a study of beta chain features in type 1 diabetes. General study points: A moderate, significant TCRB CDR3 shortening appeared in type 1 diabetes across four CD4+ subsets. A definitive answer on HLA type influencing TCRB rearrangement was not reached here. It was possible that PCR favored shorter templates, equally so in patients and controls.

The isolated RNA, all of it, was reverse transcribed, so expressed TCRB transcripts were what got sequenced. Generated by immunoSEQ multiplex PCR, the TCRdb table keeps only in-frame clones and is missing some. The sample contains just under 150,000 clones, less than 15% of which appear only once. This rearrangement joins TRBV6-1 to TRBJ1-2; D uncertain. This receptor was taken from a young man with type 1 diabetes. Sequences were obtained from central memory CD4+ T cells from blood. The CDR3 coding sequence is TGTGCCAGCAGTGAAGGGATAGGATTTAACTATGGCTACACCTTC. This translates into CASSEGIGFNYGYTF.